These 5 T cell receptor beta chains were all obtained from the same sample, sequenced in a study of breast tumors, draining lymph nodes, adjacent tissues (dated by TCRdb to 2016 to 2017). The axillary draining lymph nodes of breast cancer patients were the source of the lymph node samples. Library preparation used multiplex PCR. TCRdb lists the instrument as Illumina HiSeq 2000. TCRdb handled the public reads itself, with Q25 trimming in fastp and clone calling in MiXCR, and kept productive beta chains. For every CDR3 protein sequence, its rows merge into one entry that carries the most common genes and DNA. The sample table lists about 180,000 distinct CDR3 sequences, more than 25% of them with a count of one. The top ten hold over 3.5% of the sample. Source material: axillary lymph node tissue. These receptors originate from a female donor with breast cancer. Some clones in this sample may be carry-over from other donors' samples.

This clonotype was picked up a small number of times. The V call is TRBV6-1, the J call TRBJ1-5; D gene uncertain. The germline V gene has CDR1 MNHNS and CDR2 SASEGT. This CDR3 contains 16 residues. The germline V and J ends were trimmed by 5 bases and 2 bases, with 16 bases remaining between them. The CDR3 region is CASSQARRAGNQPQHF. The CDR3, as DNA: TGTGCCAGCAGTCAGGCTCGAAGGGCCGGCAATCAGCCCCAGCATTTT.

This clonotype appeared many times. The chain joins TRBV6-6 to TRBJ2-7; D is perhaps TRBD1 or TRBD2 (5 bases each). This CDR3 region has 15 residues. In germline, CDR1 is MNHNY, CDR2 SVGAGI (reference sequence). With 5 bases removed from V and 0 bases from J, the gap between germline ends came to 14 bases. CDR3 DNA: TGTGCCAGCAGTGGGGGATTTACAACCTCCTACGAGCAGTACTTC. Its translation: CASSGGFTTSYEQYF.

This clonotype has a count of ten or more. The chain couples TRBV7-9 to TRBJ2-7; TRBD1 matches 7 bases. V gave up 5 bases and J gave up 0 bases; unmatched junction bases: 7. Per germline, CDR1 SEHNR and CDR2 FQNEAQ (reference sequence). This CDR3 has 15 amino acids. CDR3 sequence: CASSGRDSPSYEQYF. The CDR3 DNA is TGTGCCAGCAGCGGCCGGGACAGTCCCTCCTACGAGCAGTACTTC.

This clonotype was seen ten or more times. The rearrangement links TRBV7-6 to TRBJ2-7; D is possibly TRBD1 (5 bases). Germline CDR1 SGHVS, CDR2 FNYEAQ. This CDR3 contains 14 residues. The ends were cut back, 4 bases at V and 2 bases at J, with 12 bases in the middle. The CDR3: CASSSTGTPYEQYF. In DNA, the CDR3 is TGTGCCAGCAGCTCAACAGGAACTCCCTACGAGCAGTACTTC. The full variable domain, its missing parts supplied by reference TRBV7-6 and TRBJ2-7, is GAGVSQSPRYKVTKRGQDVALRCDPISGHVSLYWYRQALGQGPEFLTYFNYEAQQDKSGLPNDRFSAERPEGSISTLTIQRTEQRDSAMYRCASSSTGTPYEQYFGPGTRLTVT.

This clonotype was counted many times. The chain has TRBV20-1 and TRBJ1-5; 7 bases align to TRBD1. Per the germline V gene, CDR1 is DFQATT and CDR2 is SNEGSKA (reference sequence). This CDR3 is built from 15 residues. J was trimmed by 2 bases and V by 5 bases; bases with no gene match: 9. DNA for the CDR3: TGCAGTGCTTATACTGACAGGGCCGGCAATCAGCCCCAGCATTTT. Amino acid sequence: CSAYTDRAGNQPQHF.